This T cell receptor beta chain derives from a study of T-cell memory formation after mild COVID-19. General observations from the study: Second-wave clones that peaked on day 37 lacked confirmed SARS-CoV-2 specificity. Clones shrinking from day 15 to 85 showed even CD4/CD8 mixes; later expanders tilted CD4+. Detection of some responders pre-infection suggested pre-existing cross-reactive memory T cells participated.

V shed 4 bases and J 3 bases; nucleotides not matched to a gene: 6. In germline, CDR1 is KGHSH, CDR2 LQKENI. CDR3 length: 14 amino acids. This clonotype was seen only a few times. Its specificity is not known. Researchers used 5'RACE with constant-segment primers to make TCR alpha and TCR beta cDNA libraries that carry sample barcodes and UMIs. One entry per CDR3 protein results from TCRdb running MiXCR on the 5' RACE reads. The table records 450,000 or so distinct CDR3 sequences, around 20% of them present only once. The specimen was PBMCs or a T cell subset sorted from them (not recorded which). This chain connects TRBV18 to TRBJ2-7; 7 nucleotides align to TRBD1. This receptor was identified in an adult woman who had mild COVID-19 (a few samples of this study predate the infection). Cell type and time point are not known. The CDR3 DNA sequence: TGTGCCAGCTCACTTCAACGGACAGGCTACGAGCAGTACTTC. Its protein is CASSLQRTGYEQYF.